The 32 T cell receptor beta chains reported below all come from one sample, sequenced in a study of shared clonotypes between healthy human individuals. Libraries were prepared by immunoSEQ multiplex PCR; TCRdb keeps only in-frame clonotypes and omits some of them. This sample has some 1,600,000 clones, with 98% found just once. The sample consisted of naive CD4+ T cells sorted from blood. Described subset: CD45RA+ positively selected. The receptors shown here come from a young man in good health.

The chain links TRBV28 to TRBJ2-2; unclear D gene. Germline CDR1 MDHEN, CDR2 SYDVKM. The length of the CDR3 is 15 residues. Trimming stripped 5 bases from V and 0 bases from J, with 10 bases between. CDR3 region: CASSLLPANTGELFF. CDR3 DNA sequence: TGTGCCAGCAGTCTCCTCCCCGCGAACACCGGGGAGCTGTTTTTT.

The chain's CDR3 is CASRAETYNEQFF. CDR3 coding DNA: TGTGCCAGCAGGGCGGAAACCTACAATGAGCAGTTCTTC. The chain is built from TRBV9 and TRBJ2-1; D is undetermined. Germline assignment: CDR1 SGDLS and CDR2 YYNGEE. CDR3 length: 13 residues. The V end lost 5 bases, the J end lost 2 bases, and 8 bases lay between the germline ends.

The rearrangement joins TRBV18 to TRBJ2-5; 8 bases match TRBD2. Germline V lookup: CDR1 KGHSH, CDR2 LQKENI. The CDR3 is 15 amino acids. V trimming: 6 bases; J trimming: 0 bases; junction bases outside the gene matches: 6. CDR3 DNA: TGTGCCAGCTCCGCCCAGCGGGAGTACCAAGAGACCCAGTACTTC. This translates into CASSAQREYQETQYF.

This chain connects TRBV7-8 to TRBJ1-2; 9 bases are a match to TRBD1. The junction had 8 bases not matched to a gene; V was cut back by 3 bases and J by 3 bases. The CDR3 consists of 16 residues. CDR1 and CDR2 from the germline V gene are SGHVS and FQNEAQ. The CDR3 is CASSFRDRVGDYGYTF. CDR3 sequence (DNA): TGTGCCAGCAGCTTCCGGGACAGGGTAGGGGACTATGGCTACACCTTC. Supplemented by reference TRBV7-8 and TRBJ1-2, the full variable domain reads GAGVSQSPRYKVAKRGQDVALRCDPISGHVSLFWYQQALGQGPEFLTYFQNEAQLDKSGLPSDRFFAERPEGSVSTLKIQRTQQEDSAVYLCASSFRDRVGDYGYTFGSGTRLTVV.

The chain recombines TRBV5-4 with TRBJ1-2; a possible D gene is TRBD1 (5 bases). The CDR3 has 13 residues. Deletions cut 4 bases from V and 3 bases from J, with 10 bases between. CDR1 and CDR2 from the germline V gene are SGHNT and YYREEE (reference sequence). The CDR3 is CASSVGGDYGYTF. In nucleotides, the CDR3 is TGTGCCAGCAGCGTGGGAGGGGACTATGGCTACACCTTC.

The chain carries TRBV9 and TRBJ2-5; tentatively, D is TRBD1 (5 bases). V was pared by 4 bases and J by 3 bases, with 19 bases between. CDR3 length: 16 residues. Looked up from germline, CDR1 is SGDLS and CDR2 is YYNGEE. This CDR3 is CASSRHPRVTEETQYF. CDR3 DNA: TGTGCCAGCAGCAGACACCCCAGGGTGACGGAAGAGACCCAGTACTTC. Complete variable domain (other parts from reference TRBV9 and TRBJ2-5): DSGVTQTPKHLITATGQRVTLRCSPRSGDLSVYWYQQSLDQGLQFLIQYYNGEERAKGNILERFSAQQFPDLHSELNLSSLELGDSALYFCASSRHPRVTEETQYFGPGTRLLVL.

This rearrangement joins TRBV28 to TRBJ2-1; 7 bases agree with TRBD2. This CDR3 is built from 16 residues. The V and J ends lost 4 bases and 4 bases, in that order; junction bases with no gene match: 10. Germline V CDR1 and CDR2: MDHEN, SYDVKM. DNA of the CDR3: TGTGCCAGCAGTTCGCGCTATGCGGGAGTTTACAATGAGCAGTTCTTC. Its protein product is CASSSRYAGVYNEQFF.

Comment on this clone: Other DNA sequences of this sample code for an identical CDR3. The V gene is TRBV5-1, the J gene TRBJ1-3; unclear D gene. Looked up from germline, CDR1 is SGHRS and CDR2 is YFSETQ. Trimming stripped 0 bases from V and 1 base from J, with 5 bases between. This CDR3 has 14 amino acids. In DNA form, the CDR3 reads TGCGCCAGCAGCTTGGGGGCTTCTGGAAACACCATATATTTT. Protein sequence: CASSLGASGNTIYF.

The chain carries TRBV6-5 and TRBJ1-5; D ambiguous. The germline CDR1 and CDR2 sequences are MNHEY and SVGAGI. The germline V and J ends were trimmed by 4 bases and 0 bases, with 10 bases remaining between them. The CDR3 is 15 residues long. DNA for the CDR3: TGTGCCAGCAGTTTAACCCGGGATAGCAATCAGCCCCAGCATTTT. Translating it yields CASSLTRDSNQPQHF.

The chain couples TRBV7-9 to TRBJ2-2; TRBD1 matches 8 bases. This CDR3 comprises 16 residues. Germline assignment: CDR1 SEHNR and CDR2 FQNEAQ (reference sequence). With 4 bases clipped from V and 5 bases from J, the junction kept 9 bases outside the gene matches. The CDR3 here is CASSSLRTGRTGELFF. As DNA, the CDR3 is TGTGCCAGCAGCTCCCTCCGGACAGGGAGAACCGGGGAGCTGTTTTTT. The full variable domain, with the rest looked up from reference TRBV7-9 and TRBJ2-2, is DTGVSQNPRHKITKRGQNVTFRCDPISEHNRLYWYRQTLGQGPEFLTYFQNEAQLEKSRLLSDRFSAERPKGSFSTLEIQRTEQGDSAMYLCASSSLRTGRTGELFFGEGSRLTVL.

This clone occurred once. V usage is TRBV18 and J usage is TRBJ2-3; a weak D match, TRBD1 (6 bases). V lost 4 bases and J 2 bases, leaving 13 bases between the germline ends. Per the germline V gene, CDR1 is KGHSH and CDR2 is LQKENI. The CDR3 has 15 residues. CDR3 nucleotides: TGTGCCAGCTCACGTGAGGGGGAAACCACAGATACGCAGTATTTT. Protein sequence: CASSREGETTDTQYF.

The CDR3: CASSYDPGTSGRYEQYF. Here the CDR3 DNA reads TGTGCCAGCAGCTATGACCCCGGGACTAGCGGGCGGTACGAGCAGTACTTC. The J gene is TRBJ2-7, the V gene TRBV27, with 12 bases that match TRBD2. The germline gives CDR1 MNHEY, CDR2 SMNVEV (reference sequence). With V trimmed by 6 bases and J by 4 bases, 13 bases remained unmatched. The CDR3 consists of 17 residues.

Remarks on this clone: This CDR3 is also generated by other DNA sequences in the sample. CDR3 amino acids: CASSLGRNQPQHF. The DNA of the CDR3 is TGTGCCAGCAGCTTGGGTCGCAATCAGCCCCAGCATTTT. J is TRBJ1-5 and V is TRBV5-6; D is uncertain. V was trimmed by 0 bases and J by 2 bases, leaving 3 bases between them. This CDR3 spans 13 amino acids. From germline, CDR1 is SGHDT and CDR2 YYEEEE.

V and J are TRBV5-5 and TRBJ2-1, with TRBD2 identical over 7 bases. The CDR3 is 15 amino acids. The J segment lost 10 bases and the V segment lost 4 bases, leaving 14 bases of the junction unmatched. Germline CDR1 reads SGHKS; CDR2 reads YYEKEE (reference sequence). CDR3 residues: CASSLLLARRGEQFF. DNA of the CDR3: TGTGCCAGCAGCCTTCTACTAGCGCGAAGGGGCGAGCAGTTCTTC.

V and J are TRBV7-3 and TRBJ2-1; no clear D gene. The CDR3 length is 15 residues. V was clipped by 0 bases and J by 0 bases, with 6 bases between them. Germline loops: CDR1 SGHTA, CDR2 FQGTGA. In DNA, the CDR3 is TGTGCCAGCAGCTTAACAGCGAGCTCCTACAATGAGCAGTTCTTC. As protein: CASSLTASSYNEQFF.

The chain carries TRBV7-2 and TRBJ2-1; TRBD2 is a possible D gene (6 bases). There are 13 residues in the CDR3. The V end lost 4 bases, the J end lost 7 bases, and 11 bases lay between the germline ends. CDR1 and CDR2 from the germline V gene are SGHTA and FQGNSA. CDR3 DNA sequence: TGTGCCAGCAGCTCCGGGAGCGGGAATGAGCAGTTCTTC. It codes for CASSSGSGNEQFF.

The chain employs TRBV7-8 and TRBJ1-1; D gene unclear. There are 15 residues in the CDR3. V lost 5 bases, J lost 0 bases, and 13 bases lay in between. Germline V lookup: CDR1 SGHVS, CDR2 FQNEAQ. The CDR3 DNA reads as TGTGCCAGCAGCCGCAAGACCGGGCTGAACACTGAAGCTTTCTTT. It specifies CASSRKTGLNTEAFF.

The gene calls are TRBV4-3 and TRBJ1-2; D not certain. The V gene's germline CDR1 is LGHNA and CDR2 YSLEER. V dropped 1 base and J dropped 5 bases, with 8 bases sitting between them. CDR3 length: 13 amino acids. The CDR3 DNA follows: TGCGCCAGCAGCCAAGCTCTAGGATATGGCTACACCTTC. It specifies CASSQALGYGYTF.

This chain's CDR3 is CSVEYSVTYASRGNEQFF. CDR3 nucleotide sequence: TGCAGCGTTGAATATAGCGTCACCTACGCTAGCAGAGGCAATGAGCAGTTCTTC. The chain combines TRBV29-1 with TRBJ2-1, with D perhaps matching TRBD2 (5 bases). Germline-derived CDR1 and CDR2 are SQVTM and ANQGSEA. The CDR3 length is 18 residues. V was pared by 2 bases and J by 6 bases, with 26 bases between.

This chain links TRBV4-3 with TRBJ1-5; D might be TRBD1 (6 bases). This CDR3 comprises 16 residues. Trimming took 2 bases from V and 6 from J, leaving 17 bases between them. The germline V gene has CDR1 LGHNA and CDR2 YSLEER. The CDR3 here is CASSQRGGIVPQPQHF. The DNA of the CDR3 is TGCGCCAGCAGCCAAAGGGGGGGGATCGTTCCTCAGCCCCAGCATTTT.

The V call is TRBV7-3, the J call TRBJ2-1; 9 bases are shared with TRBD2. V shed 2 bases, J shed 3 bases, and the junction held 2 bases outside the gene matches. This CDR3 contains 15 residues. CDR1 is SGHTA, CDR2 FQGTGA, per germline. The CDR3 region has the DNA TGTGCCAGCAGCTTAGTAGCGGGAGTCTACAATGAGCAGTTCTTC. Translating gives CASSLVAGVYNEQFF.

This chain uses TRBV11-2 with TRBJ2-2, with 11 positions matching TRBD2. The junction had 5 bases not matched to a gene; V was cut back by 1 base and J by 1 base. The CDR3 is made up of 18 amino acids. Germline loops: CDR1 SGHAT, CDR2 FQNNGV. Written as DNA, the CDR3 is TGTGCCAGCAGCTTAGTCGTAGCGGGAGGGGTGAACACCGGGGAGCTGTTTTTT. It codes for CASSLVVAGGVNTGELFF.

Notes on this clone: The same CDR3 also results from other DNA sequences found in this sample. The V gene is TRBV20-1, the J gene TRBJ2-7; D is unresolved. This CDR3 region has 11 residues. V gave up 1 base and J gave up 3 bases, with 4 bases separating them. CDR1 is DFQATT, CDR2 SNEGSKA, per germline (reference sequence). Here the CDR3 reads CSARVGYEQYF. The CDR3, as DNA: TGCAGTGCTAGAGTTGGCTACGAGCAGTACTTC.

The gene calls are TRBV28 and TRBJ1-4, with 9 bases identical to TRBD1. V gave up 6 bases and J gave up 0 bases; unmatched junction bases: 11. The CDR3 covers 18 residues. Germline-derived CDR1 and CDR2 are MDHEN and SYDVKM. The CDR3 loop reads CASRPTGGGPATNEKLFF. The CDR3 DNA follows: TGTGCCAGCAGACCAACAGGGGGCGGACCTGCAACTAATGAAAAACTGTTTTTT.

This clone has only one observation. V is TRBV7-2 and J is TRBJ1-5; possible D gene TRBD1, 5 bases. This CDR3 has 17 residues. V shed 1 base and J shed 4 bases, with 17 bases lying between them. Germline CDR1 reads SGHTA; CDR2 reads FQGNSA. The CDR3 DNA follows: TGTGCCAGCAGCTTAGTTGACAGCGGAAGTGGTAATCAGCCCCAGCATTTT. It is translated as CASSLVDSGSGNQPQHF.

Here the CDR3 reads CASSGPLNEQYF. CDR3 bases: TGTGCCAGCAGTGGACCCCTCAACGAGCAGTACTTC. The chain links TRBV6-5 to TRBJ2-7; D remains unclear. Germline assignment: CDR1 MNHEY and CDR2 SVGAGI. V was cut by 5 bases and J by 5 bases, with 10 bases left in between. The length of the CDR3 is 12 residues.

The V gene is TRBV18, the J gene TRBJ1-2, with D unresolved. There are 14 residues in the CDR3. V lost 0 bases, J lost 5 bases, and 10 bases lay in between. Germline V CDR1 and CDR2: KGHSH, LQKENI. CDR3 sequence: CASSPPSTDYGYTF. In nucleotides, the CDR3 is TGTGCCAGCTCACCACCGAGCACAGATTATGGCTACACCTTC.

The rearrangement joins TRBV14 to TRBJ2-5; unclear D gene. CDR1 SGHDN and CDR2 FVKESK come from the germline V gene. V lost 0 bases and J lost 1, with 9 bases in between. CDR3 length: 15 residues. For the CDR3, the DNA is TGTGCCAGCAGCCAAGATCTCAGACGCCAAGAGACCCAGTACTTC. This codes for CASSQDLRRQETQYF.

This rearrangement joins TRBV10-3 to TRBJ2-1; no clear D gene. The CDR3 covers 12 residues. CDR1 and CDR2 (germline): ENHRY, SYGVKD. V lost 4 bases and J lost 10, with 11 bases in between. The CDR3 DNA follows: TGTGCCATCAGTGCCAGACTTCTCGAGCAGTTCTTC. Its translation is CAISARLLEQFF.

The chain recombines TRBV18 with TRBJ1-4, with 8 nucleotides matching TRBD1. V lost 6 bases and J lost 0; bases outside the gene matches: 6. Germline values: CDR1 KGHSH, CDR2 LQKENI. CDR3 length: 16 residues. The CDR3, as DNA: TGTGCCAGCTCCCAAGGACAGGGAACAACTAATGAAAAACTGTTTTTT. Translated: CASSQGQGTTNEKLFF.

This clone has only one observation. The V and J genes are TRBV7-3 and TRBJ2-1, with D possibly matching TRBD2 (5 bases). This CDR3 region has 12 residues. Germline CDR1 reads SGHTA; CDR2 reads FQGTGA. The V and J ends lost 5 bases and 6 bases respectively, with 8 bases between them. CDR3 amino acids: CASSATSNEQFF. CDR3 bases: TGTGCCAGCAGCGCCACTAGCAATGAGCAGTTCTTC.

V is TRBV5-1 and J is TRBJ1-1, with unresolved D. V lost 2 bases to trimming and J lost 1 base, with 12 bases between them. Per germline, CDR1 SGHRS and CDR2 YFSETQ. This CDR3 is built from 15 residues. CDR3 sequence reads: CASSFKSHSNTEAFF. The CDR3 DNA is TGCGCCAGCAGCTTTAAGTCACATTCGAACACTGAAGCTTTCTTT.